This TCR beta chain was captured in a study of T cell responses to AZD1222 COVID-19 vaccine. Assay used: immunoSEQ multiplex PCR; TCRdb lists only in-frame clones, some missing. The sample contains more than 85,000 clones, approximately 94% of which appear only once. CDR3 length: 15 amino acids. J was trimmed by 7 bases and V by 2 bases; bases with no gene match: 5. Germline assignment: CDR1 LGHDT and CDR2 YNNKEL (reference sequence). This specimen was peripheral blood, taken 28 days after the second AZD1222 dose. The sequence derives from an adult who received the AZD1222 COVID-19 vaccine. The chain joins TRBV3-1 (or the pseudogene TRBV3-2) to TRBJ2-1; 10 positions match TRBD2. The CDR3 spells CASSQSLAGRNEQFF. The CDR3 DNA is TGTGCCAGCAGCCAATCACTAGCGGGAAGGAATGAGCAGTTCTTC.